This T cell receptor (beta chain) is from a study of Ad26.COV2.S vaccination and SARS-CoV-2 variants. The treatment is: about 20 received Ad26.COV2.S at low or high dose, single or two shots; 5 received placebo; per-sample allocation not given. Sampling occurred on day 63 after the first vaccine or placebo injection. Here immunoSEQ multiplex PCR was the method, and the copy in TCRdb shows in-frame clones only, minus some. The table records approximately 410,000 clones, roughly 90% of them present only once. Germline trimming cut 3 bases from V and 5 bases from J; bases unmatched to any gene: 14. This CDR3 comprises 16 residues. Germline V CDR1 and CDR2: GTSNPN, SVGIG (reference sequence).

The rearrangement links TRBV30 to TRBJ2-5, with 8 bases identical to TRBD2. Sample: peripheral blood, taken in a trial of Ad26.COV2.S vaccine versus placebo. This sequence originates from a person between 18 and 65 years old who received the Ad26.COV2.S COVID-19 vaccine or a placebo. The CDR3 spells CAWRSSGRHPAETQYF. CDR3 DNA: TGTGCCTGGAGGTCTAGCGGGCGACACCCGGCGGAGACCCAGTACTTC.